The clone carrying this TCR beta chain was found a few times. Its matching antigen is unknown. PCR was performed a second time for about 6 to 12 cycles using a sample-barcoded 5' primer and a J-beta primer mix. One entry per CDR3 protein results from TCRdb running MiXCR on the 5' RACE reads. The sample has about 730,000 distinct CDR3 sequences; 35% to 45% are singletons. This specimen belongs to a study of blood T cells in healthy people across ages. Across the whole study: Template switching picked up about one barcoded beta molecule for each two T cells. Study results and limitations: Underestimates were what the diversity estimates from one million T cells were considered to be.

In terms of origin and age, donors were healthy Caucasian individuals from Russia aged 6 to 90. Sequenced: blood. This sequence was found in a woman in her sixties in good health.

CDR3 region: CASSEAPLGGRSGRLETQYF. DNA of the CDR3: TGTGCCAGCAGTGAAGCCCCTTTGGGTGGCAGGAGCGGGAGACTTGAGACCCAGTACTTC. The V gene is TRBV6-1, the J gene TRBJ2-5; 8 bases align to TRBD2. The CDR3 contains 20 residues. The germline V gene encodes CDR1 MNHNS and CDR2 SASEGT. J was trimmed by 5 bases and V by 0 bases; bases with no gene match: 20.